Shown below are 15 T cell receptor beta chains from a single sample sequenced in a study of CD8 T cells in ankylosing spondylitis. Points from the study as a whole: Among TCR beta sequences, a motif of eight highly homologous variants appeared characteristic of ankylosing spondylitis blood.

Using its own MiXCR run on the 5' RACE reads, TCRdb lists one record per CDR3 protein. The sample consists of around 890,000 distinct CDR3 sequences, about 10% of them appearing once. These TCRs' antigens remain unknown. The specimen sequenced was blood, either unsorted or a sorted T cell fraction (not recorded which). These receptors were collected from a male donor with ankylosing spondylitis.

The sample holds a few counts of this clonotype. This chain connects TRBV20-1 to TRBJ2-4; TRBD2 agrees at 8 bases. The junction had 9 bases not matched to a gene; V was cut back by 8 bases and J by 3 bases. CDR1 and CDR2 from the germline V gene are DFQATT and SNEGSKA (reference sequence). The length of the CDR3 is 14 residues. The CDR3 protein is CSPGGGTGKNIQYF. CDR3 coding DNA: TGCAGTCCAGGCGGGGGGACGGGCAAAAACATTCAGTACTTC.

This chain connects TRBV7-9 to TRBJ2-1; the D gene is possibly TRBD1 (6 bases). The CDR3 has 15 amino acids. V lost 2 bases and J lost 4, with 12 bases in between. Germline CDR1 SEHNR, CDR2 FQNEAQ (reference sequence). The CDR3, as DNA: TGTGCCAGCAGCTTAATGGGGGCGCGATACAATGAGCAGTTCTTC. This gives the protein CASSLMGARYNEQFF.

This clonotype was seen only a few times. The chain carries TRBV20-1 and TRBJ2-1, with D tentatively TRBD2 (6 bases). This CDR3 comprises 16 residues. The V end lost 2 bases, the J end lost 10 bases, and 24 bases lay between the germline ends. Germline loops: CDR1 DFQATT, CDR2 SNEGSKA (reference sequence). CDR3: CSARLPGLLRGEEQFF. CDR3 DNA sequence: TGCAGTGCTAGACTTCCGGGACTCCTAAGGGGAGAGGAGCAGTTCTTC.

This clonotype was seen repeatedly, ten times or more. This chain uses TRBV20-1 with TRBJ2-5; possibly TRBD2 for D (5 bases). The CDR3 has 15 amino acids. Per germline, CDR1 DFQATT and CDR2 SNEGSKA (reference sequence). V was shortened by 1 base and J by 1 base, with 13 bases between the two germline ends. CDR3 in DNA: TGCAGTGCTAGAGTCGGAGCGGTGCTCCAAGAGACCCAGTACTTC. Translating gives CSARVGAVLQETQYF.

CDR3: CASSPDRVRREQFF. The CDR3 DNA follows: TGTGCCAGCAGCCCGGACAGGGTGAGGCGAGAGCAGTTCTTC. The chain is built from TRBV7-8 and TRBJ2-1, with TRBD1 matching over 8 bases. Germline V gene lookup returns CDR1 SGHVS and CDR2 FQNEAQ. The trim removed 5 bases at V and 10 bases at J, leaving 10 bases unmatched. The CDR3 covers 14 residues.

The chain links TRBV11-1 to TRBJ2-1; the D is unclear. The CDR3 runs 13 residues. Per germline, CDR1 SGHAT and CDR2 FQDESV (reference sequence). Between the trimmed V and J ends, which lost 3 bases and 8 bases, there was a span of 11 bases. The CDR3 reads CASSFKANYEQFF. Written as DNA, the CDR3 is TGTGCCAGCAGCTTCAAGGCCAATTATGAGCAGTTCTTC.

In this sample, this clonotype turned up a few times. The CDR3 DNA sequence: TGTGCCACCAGCAGTCCAAACAGCGGGCAGTTCTTC. This gives the protein CATSSPNSGQFF. V is TRBV15 and J is TRBJ2-1; D is possibly TRBD2 (5 bases). V shed 3 bases and J shed 12 bases, with 12 bases lying between them. The CDR3 covers 12 residues. Germline V lookup: CDR1 LNHNV, CDR2 YYDKDF (reference sequence).

The CDR3 is CASTRQRGTGSTEAFF. Written as DNA, the CDR3 is TGTGCCAGCACCCGGCAGCGCGGGACAGGGAGCACTGAAGCTTTCTTT. The chain couples TRBV6-2 or TRBV6-3 to TRBJ1-1, with 9 bases fitting TRBD1. V shed 7 bases and J 4 bases; nucleotides not matched to a gene: 13. The germline gives CDR1 MNHEY, CDR2 SVGEGT. The CDR3 loop spans 16 amino acids.

This clonotype showed up many times. The rearrangement uses TRBV29-1 and TRBJ2-7; 7 positions match TRBD2. CDR3 length: 13 amino acids. J lost 4 bases, V lost 4 bases, and 7 bases had no gene match. CDR1 SQVTM and CDR2 ANQGSEA come from the germline V gene. For the CDR3, the DNA is TGCAGCGTTGTTCGGCTAGCGGATTACGAGCAGTACTTC. Its protein is CSVVRLADYEQYF.

Worth noting for this clonotype: At one boundary the junction diverges from the germline segment, which might be a read error. J is TRBJ1-3 and V is TRBV7-2, with a tentative D call TRBD1 (5 bases). This CDR3 is 16 amino acids long. In germline, CDR1 is SGHTA, CDR2 FQGNSA. The CDR3 coding sequence is TGTGCGAGCAGCCCCGGGACTCCTTTCTCTGGAAACACCATATATTTT. Its translation: CASSPGTPFSGNTIYF. The variable domain in full, with the rest retrieved from reference TRBV7-2 and TRBJ1-3, is GAGVSQSPSNKVTEKGKDVELRCDPISGHTALYWYRQSLGQGLEFLIYFQGNSAPDKSGLPSDRFSAERTGGSVSTLTIQRTQQEDSAVYLCASSPGTPFSGNTIYFGEGSWLTVV.

This clonotype was counted at least ten times. This chain connects TRBV5-1 to TRBJ2-1, with D tentatively TRBD1 (6 bases). The CDR3 length is 15 residues. The germline V gene encodes CDR1 SGHRS and CDR2 YFSETQ. V lost 0 bases and J 4 bases, leaving 11 bases between the germline ends. The CDR3 nucleotides are TGCGCCAGCAGCTTGGGGGACATCGATTACAATGAGCAGTTCTTC. It specifies CASSLGDIDYNEQFF.

This clonotype was counted only a few times. The chain couples TRBV18 to TRBJ1-3; D gene unclear. CDR1 and CDR2 from the germline V gene are KGHSH and LQKENI. The CDR3 contains 14 residues. V lost 8 bases and J 0 bases, leaving 11 bases between the germline ends. The CDR3 nucleotides are TGTGCCAGCAGCCCCCCGGGCTCTGGAAACACCATATATTTT. Translating gives CASSPPGSGNTIYF.

This clonotype was observed a few times. The chain employs TRBV4-3 and TRBJ2-3; D not certain. The CDR3 is 16 residues long. The V and J ends lost 1 base and 0 bases respectively, with 11 bases between them. Germline V gene data show CDR1 as LGHNA and CDR2 as YSLEER. The CDR3 loop is CASSQARGFSTDTQYF. The CDR3 DNA reads TGCGCCAGCAGCCAAGCAAGAGGTTTTAGCACAGATACGCAGTATTTT.

Details on this clonotype: This may stem from a read error, because a much larger clone lies one nucleotide away. V usage is TRBV18 and J usage is TRBJ2-2; unclear D gene. The V end lost 7 bases, the J end lost 5 bases, and 5 bases lay between the germline ends. The germline CDR1 and CDR2 sequences are KGHSH and LQKENI. This CDR3 region has 11 residues. CDR3 DNA sequence: TGTGCCAGCTTCGCAACCGGGGAGCTGTTTTTT. Translated, it gives CASFATGELFF.

This clonotype was detected a few times. The genes are TRBV7-2 and TRBJ2-3; 8 nucleotides match TRBD2. The CDR3 spans 17 residues. Trimming took 1 base from V and 3 from J; bases not matched to a gene: 9. Germline assignment: CDR1 SGHTA and CDR2 FQGNSA. The CDR3 region is CASSLGPRRGVTDTQYF. DNA of the CDR3: TGTGCCAGCAGCTTAGGTCCGCGGCGGGGGGTGACAGATACGCAGTATTTT.